One sample yielded the 10 T cell receptor beta chains listed below, sequenced in a study of human T cells and chemical hapten exposure. TCRdb reprocessed the RACE reads with MiXCR, giving one entry per CDR3 protein. The table shows about 340,000 distinct CDR3 sequences, with around 7% occurring only once. Indicated time point: patch test 1, 2 weeks after DPC sensitization. Stated treatment: therapeutic diphenylcyclopropenone sensitization with weekly scalp DPC. This sample comprised whole blood, obtained in connection with sensitization to the hapten diphenylcyclopropenone (DPC). The receptor set was obtained from a young woman with alopecia areata. Some clones in this sample may be carry-over from other donors' samples.

There are many counts of this clonotype. The rearrangement joins TRBV7-9 to TRBJ2-1; 10 bases agree with TRBD1. Looked up from germline, CDR1 is SEHNR and CDR2 is FQNEAQ (reference sequence). The length of the CDR3 is 15 residues. V was clipped by 3 bases and J by 5 bases; unmatched bases: 4. The CDR3 loop reads CASSFRQGANNEQFF. CDR3 sequence (DNA): TGTGCCAGCAGCTTCAGACAGGGGGCGAACAATGAGCAGTTCTTC.

J is TRBJ1-6 and V is TRBV6-5; D possibly corresponds to TRBD1 (5 bases). Germline CDR1 reads MNHEY; CDR2 reads SVGAGI. The CDR3 consists of 14 residues. Trimming cost V 6 bases and J 8 bases, with 14 bases left between them. CDR3 sequence (DNA): TGTGCCAGCAGACATCCAGGGCAGGATTCACCCCTCCACTTT. Protein sequence: CASRHPGQDSPLHF.

This clonotype was seen a handful of times. This chain joins TRBV18 and TRBJ2-3; D not resolved. Germline CDR1 KGHSH, CDR2 LQKENI. CDR3 length: 16 amino acids. Trimming cost V 0 bases and J 3 bases, with 13 bases left between them. The CDR3 nucleotides are TGTGCCAGCTCACCACCGGGGTTGGGTCCTACAGATACGCAGTATTTT. This sequence encodes CASSPPGLGPTDTQYF.

This clonotype was recorded many times. The chain uses TRBV12-3 or TRBV12-4 and TRBJ2-1, with 8 positions matching TRBD2. There are 19 residues in the CDR3. J gave up 2 bases and V 1 base, and 13 bases lay outside the gene matches. The CDR3 loop is CASSLVIGVRRGAYNEQFF. The DNA for the CDR3 is TGTGCCAGCAGTTTAGTAATAGGGGTTCGGCGGGGGGCCTACAATGAGCAGTTCTTC.

The chain employs TRBV7-9 and TRBJ1-2, with D unresolved. Looked up from germline, CDR1 is SEHNR and CDR2 is FQNEAQ (reference sequence). V shed 1 base and J shed 13 bases, with 13 bases lying between them. The CDR3 is made up of 12 amino acids. CDR3 region: CASSLGAEFRTF. CDR3 coding DNA: TGTGCCAGCAGCTTAGGGGCGGAATTTCGCACCTTC. The whole variable domain, filled in from reference TRBV7-9 and TRBJ1-2, reads DTGVSQNPRHKITKRGQNVTFRCDPISEHNRLYWYRQTLGQGPEFLTYFQNEAQLEKSRLLSDRFSAERPKGSFSTLEIQRTEQGDSAMYLCASSLGAEFRTFGSGTRLTVV.

The V gene is TRBV20-1, the J gene TRBJ2-7; no clear D. Germline V CDR1 and CDR2: DFQATT, SNEGSKA (reference sequence). This CDR3 spans 15 amino acids. Trimming left V 6 bases short and J 7 bases short, with 25 bases between. In DNA, the CDR3 is TGCAGTGCCTCCCCACCCCGGGCCCGTAAATTGGAGCAGTACTTC. Its translation: CSASPPRARKLEQYF.

This clonotype was picked up a small number of times. This chain links TRBV5-8 with TRBJ2-3, with 10 bases matching TRBD2. There are 17 residues in the CDR3. J was trimmed by 4 bases and V by 4 bases; bases with no gene match: 12. Per germline, CDR1 SGHTS and CDR2 YDEGEE. CDR3 amino acids: CASSILAGAARADTQYF. As DNA, the CDR3 is TGTGCCAGCAGCATTCTAGCGGGGGCGGCAAGGGCAGATACGCAGTATTTT.

This clonotype was counted a few times. Here the CDR3 reads CASSPETLRGYGYTF. The CDR3 bases are TGTGCCAGCAGCCCAGAGACACTAAGGGGCTATGGCTACACCTTC. The V gene is TRBV3-1, the J gene TRBJ1-2, with D tentatively TRBD1 (5 bases). The germline V and J ends were trimmed by 4 bases and 4 bases, with 16 bases remaining between them. This CDR3 is built from 15 residues. CDR1 is LGHDT, CDR2 YNNKEL, per germline (reference sequence).

This clonotype has ten or more counts. The chain links TRBV14 to TRBJ2-3; tentative D call: TRBD1 (5 bases). Trimming removed 4 bases at V and 1 base at J, with 18 bases between. The length of the CDR3 is 17 residues. Germline V lookup: CDR1 SGHDN, CDR2 FVKESK. DNA for the CDR3: TGTGCCAGCAGCCCTCGTCCCCCAGGGCTAGGCACAGATACGCAGTATTTT. Encoded protein: CASSPRPPGLGTDTQYF.

The CDR3: CASKYSGACGTQYF. DNA for the CDR3: TGCGCCAGCAAATATAGCGGGGCCTGCGGGACCCAGTACTTC. The J gene is TRBJ2-5, the V gene TRBV23-1; 8 positions match TRBD2. TRBV23-1 is filed as an ORF, its function uncertain. CDR3 length equals 14 residues. Trimming cost V 7 bases and J 7 bases; bases outside gene matches: 11.